Below, 25 T cell receptor beta chains from the same sample are listed, as sequenced in a study of blood T cell repertoires in COVID-19. Profiling relied on immunoSEQ multiplex PCR, and the TCRdb table lists in-frame clones only, not all of them. The table lists approximately 32,000 clones, around 88% of them singletons. Sequenced sample: peripheral blood. The receptors here all came from a human donor in a cohort sampled during active COVID-19.

This sequence joins TRBV4-1 and TRBJ2-2; the D gene is possibly TRBD1 (6 bases). The CDR3 covers 16 residues. Trimming took off 4 bases at V and 0 bases at J, with 12 bases between the two ends. The V gene's germline CDR1 is MGHRA and CDR2 YSYEKL. Here the CDR3 reads CASSPDRTTNTGELFF. Here the CDR3 DNA reads TGCGCCAGCAGCCCAGACAGGACAACGAACACCGGGGAGCTGTTTTTT.

This clone was seen a handful of times. The J gene is TRBJ2-2, the V gene TRBV5-6; D is unresolved. CDR1 is SGHDT, CDR2 YYEEEE, per germline. This CDR3 has 12 residues. V shed 4 bases and J shed 7 bases, with 8 bases lying between them. Here the CDR3 reads CASSIGVGELFF. The CDR3 DNA sequence: TGTGCCAGCAGCATAGGAGTCGGGGAGCTGTTTTTT.

J is TRBJ2-7 and V is TRBV7-3; 7 bases fit TRBD2. From germline, CDR1 is SGHTA and CDR2 FQGTGA. The trim removed 7 bases at V and 6 bases at J, leaving 15 bases unmatched. This CDR3 comprises 15 residues. As DNA, the CDR3 is TGTGCCAGCATTCCCCCGAGGTGGAGGGAGGGCGAGCAGTACTTC. Its protein is CASIPPRWREGEQYF.

V usage is TRBV4-1 and J usage is TRBJ2-5, with D possibly TRBD1 on 7 matching bases. V lost 0 bases and J lost 6, with 26 bases in between. Germline values: CDR1 MGHRA, CDR2 YSYEKL. The CDR3 contains 19 residues. Here the CDR3 reads CASSQDPGSSEDRDKTQYF. CDR3 coding DNA: TGCGCCAGCAGCCAAGATCCGGGGTCTAGCGAAGACAGGGATAAGACCCAGTACTTC.

This clone was observed once. The rearrangement links TRBV6-6 to TRBJ1-3; D not certain. This CDR3 contains 11 residues. The V gene lost 7 bases and the J gene lost 8 bases, with 9 bases spanning the gap. CDR1 is MNHNY, CDR2 SVGAGI, per germline (reference sequence). The CDR3 here is CASTYGDTIYF. CDR3 DNA sequence: TGTGCCAGCACCTACGGAGACACCATATATTTT.

The rearrangement uses TRBV27 and TRBJ2-7, with 7 positions matching TRBD1. With V trimmed by 2 bases and J by 5 bases, 3 bases remained unmatched. Germline V lookup: CDR1 MNHEY, CDR2 SMNVEV (reference sequence). The CDR3 loop spans 13 amino acids. The CDR3 here is CASSLDRVDEQYF. CDR3 DNA: TGTGCCAGCAGTTTAGACAGGGTGGACGAGCAGTACTTC.

V gene TRBV28 combines with J gene TRBJ2-7; 10 nucleotides line up with TRBD1. Germline CDR1 is MDHEN and CDR2 is SYDVKM. The CDR3 runs 14 residues. The V gene end was trimmed by 6 bases and the J gene end by 6 bases; junction bases not matched to a gene: 8. This chain's CDR3 is CASRRQGALREQYF. As DNA, the CDR3 is TGTGCCAGCAGGCGACAGGGGGCATTACGCGAGCAGTACTTC.

This clone is a singleton in its sample. This sequence joins TRBV6-5 and TRBJ2-4; 9 bases match TRBD1. The germline V gene encodes CDR1 MNHEY and CDR2 SVGAGI. The CDR3 runs 16 residues. J gave up 1 base and V 4 bases, and 5 bases lay outside the gene matches. The CDR3 here is CASSLEQGAAKNIQYF. The CDR3 bases are TGTGCCAGCAGTTTGGAACAGGGGGCGGCCAAAAACATTCAGTACTTC.

The rearrangement uses TRBV4-2 and TRBJ2-3; 16 bases fit TRBD2. J was trimmed by 3 bases and V by 4 bases; bases with no gene match: 10. The germline V gene encodes CDR1 LGHNA and CDR2 YNFKEQ. The CDR3 totals 19 residues. CDR3 coding DNA: TGTGCCAGCAGCCGCCAGGGGACTAGCGGGGGGGCAGGAACAGATACGCAGTATTTT. As protein: CASSRQGTSGGAGTDTQYF.

The chain recombines TRBV4-2 with TRBJ1-2; maybe TRBD1 (5 bases). From germline, CDR1 is LGHNA and CDR2 YNFKEQ. Trimming took off 0 bases at V and 6 bases at J, with 11 bases between the two ends. The length of the CDR3 is 14 residues. In nucleotides, the CDR3 is TGTGCCAGCAGCCAAGAGGTCGCGGGGGATGGCTACACCTTC. It is translated as CASSQEVAGDGYTF.

This chain joins TRBV5-6 and TRBJ2-4; weak D call: TRBD1 (6 bases). The CDR3 totals 14 residues. Germline assignment: CDR1 SGHDT and CDR2 YYEEEE. V shed 0 bases and J shed 3 bases, with 7 bases lying between them. The CDR3 loop reads CASSLGTVKNIQYF. Written as DNA, the CDR3 is TGTGCCAGCAGCTTGGGGACAGTCAAAAACATTCAGTACTTC. Filled out from reference TRBV5-6 and TRBJ2-4, the complete variable domain reads DAGVTQSPTHLIKTRGQQVTLRCSPKSGHDTVSWYQQALGQGPQFIFQYYEEEERQRGNFPDRFSGHQFPNYSSELNVNALLLGDSALYLCASSLGTVKNIQYFGAGTRLSVL.

The V call is TRBV5-1, the J call TRBJ2-7; TRBD1 agrees at 8 bases. Per the germline V gene, CDR1 is SGHRS and CDR2 is YFSETQ. Trimming took 1 base from V and 2 from J; bases not matched to a gene: 2. The CDR3 extends over 14 amino acids. CDR3 sequence reads: CASSLRTGPYEQYF. DNA of the CDR3: TGCGCCAGCAGCTTGAGGACAGGGCCCTACGAGCAGTACTTC.

This clone was recorded once. The CDR3 DNA is TGTGCCAGCACCACCCAAGGGGGCCCAGATACGCAGTATTTT. It codes for CASTTQGGPDTQYF. This rearrangement joins TRBV2 to TRBJ2-3; the match to TRBD1 covers 7 bases. V shed 7 bases, J shed 4 bases, and the junction held 8 bases outside the gene matches. The CDR3 is 14 residues long. Germline V gene sequence: CDR1 SNHLY, CDR2 FYNNEI.

The genes are TRBV6-5 and TRBJ2-7; TRBD2 matches 12 bases. In germline, CDR1 is MNHEY, CDR2 SVGAGI. The V segment lost 8 bases and the J segment 7 bases; nucleotides outside the gene matches: 9. This CDR3 comprises 14 residues. CDR3 bases: TGTGCCAGCCGACTAGCGGGGGACCATGGGGAGCAGTACTTC. Translation: CASRLAGDHGEQYF.

This chain joins TRBV2 and TRBJ1-6; 7 bases map to TRBD1. J was trimmed by 11 bases and V by 6 bases; bases with no gene match: 10. The CDR3 covers 14 residues. Germline V gene data show CDR1 as SNHLY and CDR2 as FYNNEI. CDR3 amino acids: CASRESGQDPPLHF. DNA of the CDR3: TGTGCCAGCAGGGAATCCGGACAGGACCCACCCCTCCACTTT. The full variable domain, its missing parts supplied by reference TRBV2 and TRBJ1-6, is EPEVTQTPSHQVTQMGQEVILRCVPISNHLYFYWYRQILGQKVEFLVSFYNNEISEKSEIFDDQFSVERPDGSNFTLKIRSTKLEDSAMYFCASRESGQDPPLHFGNGTRLTVT.

This chain joins TRBV5-6 and TRBJ2-5, with a weak D call TRBD2 (6 bases). This CDR3 comprises 13 residues. The germline V gene has CDR1 SGHDT and CDR2 YYEEEE. V gave up 4 bases and J gave up 5 bases, with 12 bases separating them. CDR3 nucleotide sequence: TGTGCCAGCAGCCCAAAGGGGAGGGAGACCCAGTACTTC. This gives the protein CASSPKGRETQYF.

The DNA for the CDR3 is TGTGCCAGCAGCGTAGGGTCGGGAGGAGGTTACGAGCAGTACTTC. This encodes CASSVGSGGGYEQYF. V is TRBV9 and J is TRBJ2-7; 7 bases fit TRBD2. The germline V gene has CDR1 SGDLS and CDR2 YYNGEE. The CDR3 contains 15 residues. V dropped 0 bases and J dropped 4; count of bases not matched to a gene: 7.

The chain is built from TRBV6-5 and TRBJ2-1, with D possibly TRBD1 on 6 matching bases. Trimming stripped 4 bases from V and 6 bases from J, with 10 bases between. From germline, CDR1 is MNHEY and CDR2 SVGAGI. The CDR3 contains 13 residues. The CDR3 protein is CASSWRQANEQFF. CDR3 nucleotide sequence: TGTGCCAGCAGTTGGCGACAGGCCAATGAGCAGTTCTTC.

The sample holds a few counts of this clone. This chain links TRBV10-3 with TRBJ2-7, with TRBD1 identical over 9 bases. The CDR3 consists of 13 residues. The junction had 4 bases not matched to a gene; V was cut back by 7 bases and J by 3 bases. CDR1 and CDR2 from the germline V gene are ENHRY and SYGVKD. The CDR3 reads CAITETGGYEQYF. CDR3 nucleotide sequence: TGTGCCATCACAGAGACAGGGGGCTACGAGCAGTACTTC.

The V call is TRBV5-1, the J call TRBJ1-5; 7 bases are a match to TRBD1. The CDR3 has 14 amino acids. J gave up 7 bases and V 4 bases, and 8 bases lay outside the gene matches. Germline CDR1 is SGHRS and CDR2 is YFSETQ. The CDR3: CASSPGTAAQPQHF. CDR3 in DNA: TGCGCCAGCAGCCCCGGGACAGCGGCGCAGCCCCAGCATTTT.

This clone was recorded a few times. The gene calls are TRBV5-6 and TRBJ2-7; 8 nucleotides match TRBD1. Unmatched junction bases numbered 6, after V lost 1 base and J lost 6 bases. Germline values: CDR1 SGHDT, CDR2 YYEEEE. The length of the CDR3 is 14 residues. The CDR3 protein is CASSLQGAHREQYF. The CDR3 region has the DNA TGTGCCAGCAGCTTGCAGGGGGCGCATCGCGAGCAGTACTTC.

The chain recombines TRBV12-3 or TRBV12-4 with TRBJ2-7, with a weak D call TRBD1 (5 bases). Deletions cut 5 bases from V and 5 bases from J, with 10 bases between. The CDR3 is 12 amino acids. The CDR3, as DNA: TGTGCCAGCAGTCGTCAGGGAAACGAGCAGTACTTC. Protein sequence: CASSRQGNEQYF.

J is TRBJ2-3 and V is TRBV2; D not certain. This CDR3 is built from 16 residues. Trimming removed 2 bases at V and 0 bases at J, with 12 bases between. Per germline, CDR1 SNHLY and CDR2 FYNNEI. This chain's CDR3 is CASSERVPYSTDTQYF. CDR3 coding DNA: TGTGCCAGCAGTGAACGGGTACCTTATAGCACAGATACGCAGTATTTT.

V is TRBV9 and J is TRBJ2-1, with D hard to call. Trimming stripped 2 bases from V and 3 bases from J, with 9 bases between. Germline loops: CDR1 SGDLS, CDR2 YYNGEE. The CDR3 is made up of 14 amino acids. CDR3 nucleotide sequence: TGTGCCAGCAGCGTGACGACATTCTACAATGAGCAGTTCTTC. It is translated as CASSVTTFYNEQFF.

The J gene is TRBJ2-1, the V gene TRBV4-1; D possibly corresponds to TRBD2 (6 bases). Trimming shortened V by 1 base and J by 6 bases, and 13 bases separated the two germline ends. In germline, CDR1 is MGHRA, CDR2 YSYEKL. This CDR3 is built from 15 residues. The CDR3 DNA reads TGCGCCAGCAGCCAAGTGGGCAGGGAGGTCAATGAGCAGTTCTTC. As protein: CASSQVGREVNEQFF.